This T cell receptor (beta chain) is from a study of a mutant IDH1 vaccine in newly diagnosed glioma. Study-wide context: Vaccination of patients was performed eight times, in weeks 1, 3, 5, 7, 11, 15, 19 and 23. Most patients had received both radiotherapy and temozolomide, the prior options being radiotherapy, temozolomide, or both. Notes on the study in general: Pseudoprogression looked unconnected to shifts in top peripheral T cell clonotypes.

To note about this clone: Its antigen is not identified.

Regarding time point: week 11, during vaccination. Vaccination comprised doses that each held 300 ug of mutant IDH1 20-mer peptide, plus topical imiquimod. Libraries were prepared by immunoSEQ multiplex PCR; TCRdb keeps only in-frame clonotypes and omits some of them. This table holds about 60,000 clones, less than 85% found once. The germline gives CDR1 SNHLY, CDR2 FYNNEI. Losses at the gene ends were 5 bases for V and 0 bases for J; bases not matched to a gene: 8. The CDR3 has 16 residues. Source: PBMCs, taken from a glioma patient whose treatment included an IDH1 peptide vaccine. The chain carries TRBV2 and TRBJ2-7; TRBD1 agrees at 9 bases. The receptor comes from a young man with glioma. CDR3: CASSYAGTGFSYEQYF. CDR3 DNA: TGTGCCAGCAGTTACGCCGGGACAGGGTTCTCCTACGAGCAGTACTTC.